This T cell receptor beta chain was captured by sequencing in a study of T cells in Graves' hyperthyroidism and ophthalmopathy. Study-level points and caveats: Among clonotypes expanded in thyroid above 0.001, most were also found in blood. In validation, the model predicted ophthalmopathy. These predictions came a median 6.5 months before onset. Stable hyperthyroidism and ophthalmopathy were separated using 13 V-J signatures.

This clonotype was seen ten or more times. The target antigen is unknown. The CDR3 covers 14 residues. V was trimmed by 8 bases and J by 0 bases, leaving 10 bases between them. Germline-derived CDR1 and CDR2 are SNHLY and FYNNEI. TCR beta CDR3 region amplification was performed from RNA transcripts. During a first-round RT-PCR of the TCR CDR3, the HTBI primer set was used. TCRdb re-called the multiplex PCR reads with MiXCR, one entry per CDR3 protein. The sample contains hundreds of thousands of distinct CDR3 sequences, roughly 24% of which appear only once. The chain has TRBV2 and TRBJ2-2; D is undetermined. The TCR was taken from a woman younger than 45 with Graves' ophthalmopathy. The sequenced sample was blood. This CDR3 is CASRTDANTGELFF. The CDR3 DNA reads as TGTGCCAGCCGGACGGACGCGAACACCGGGGAGCTGTTTTTT.